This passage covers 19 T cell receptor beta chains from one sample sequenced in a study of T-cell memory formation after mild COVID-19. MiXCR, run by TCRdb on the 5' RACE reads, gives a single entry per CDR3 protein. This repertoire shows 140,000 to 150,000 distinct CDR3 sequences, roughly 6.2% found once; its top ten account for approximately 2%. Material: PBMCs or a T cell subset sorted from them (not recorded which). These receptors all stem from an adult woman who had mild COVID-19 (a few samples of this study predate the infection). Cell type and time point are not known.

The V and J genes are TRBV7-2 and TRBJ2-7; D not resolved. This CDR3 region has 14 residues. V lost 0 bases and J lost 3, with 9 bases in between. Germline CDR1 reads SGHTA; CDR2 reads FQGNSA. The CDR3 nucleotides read TGTGCCAGCAGCTTAGCTGCCAAGAGCTACGAGCAGTACTTC. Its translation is CASSLAAKSYEQYF.

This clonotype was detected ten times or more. The CDR3 is CASGFGLANEQFF. The CDR3 nucleotides read TGTGCTAGTGGTTTCGGCCTAGCCAATGAGCAGTTCTTC. The rearrangement links TRBV12-5 to TRBJ2-1, with a possible D match to TRBD2 (5 bases). Trimming shortened V by 3 bases and J by 6 bases, and 9 bases separated the two germline ends. Germline assignment: CDR1 LGHNT and CDR2 FRNRAP. This CDR3 spans 13 amino acids.

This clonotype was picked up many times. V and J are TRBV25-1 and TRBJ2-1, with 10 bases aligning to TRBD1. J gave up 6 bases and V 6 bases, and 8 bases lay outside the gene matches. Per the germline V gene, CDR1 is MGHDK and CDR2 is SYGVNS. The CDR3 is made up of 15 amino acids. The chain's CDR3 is CASRNSGTGVNEQFF. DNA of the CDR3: TGTGCCAGCAGGAACTCCGGGACAGGGGTCAATGAGCAGTTCTTC.

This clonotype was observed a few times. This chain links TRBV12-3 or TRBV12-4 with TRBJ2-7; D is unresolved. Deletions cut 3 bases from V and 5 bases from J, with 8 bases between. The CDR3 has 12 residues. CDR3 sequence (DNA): TGTGCCAGCAGTTTCCTCCTAGACGAGCAGTACTTC. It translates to CASSFLLDEQYF.

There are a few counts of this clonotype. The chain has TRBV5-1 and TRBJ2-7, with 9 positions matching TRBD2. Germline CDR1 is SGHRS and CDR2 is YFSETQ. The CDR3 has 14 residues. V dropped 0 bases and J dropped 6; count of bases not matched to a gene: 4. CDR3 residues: CASSLVAGESEQYF. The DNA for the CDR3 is TGCGCCAGCAGCTTGGTAGCGGGAGAAAGCGAGCAGTACTTC.

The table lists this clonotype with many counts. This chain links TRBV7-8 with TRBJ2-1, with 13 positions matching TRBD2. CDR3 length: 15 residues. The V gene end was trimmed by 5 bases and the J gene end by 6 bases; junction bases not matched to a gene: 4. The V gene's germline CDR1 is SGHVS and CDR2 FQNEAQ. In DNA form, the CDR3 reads TGTGCCAGCAGCCGGACTAGCGGGAGAAGCAATGAGCAGTTCTTC. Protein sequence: CASSRTSGRSNEQFF.

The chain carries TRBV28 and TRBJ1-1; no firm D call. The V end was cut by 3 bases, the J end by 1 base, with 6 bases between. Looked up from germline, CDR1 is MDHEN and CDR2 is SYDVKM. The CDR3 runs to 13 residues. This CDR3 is CASSFRSNTEAFF. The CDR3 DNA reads TGTGCCAGCAGTTTCAGATCGAACACTGAAGCTTTCTTT.

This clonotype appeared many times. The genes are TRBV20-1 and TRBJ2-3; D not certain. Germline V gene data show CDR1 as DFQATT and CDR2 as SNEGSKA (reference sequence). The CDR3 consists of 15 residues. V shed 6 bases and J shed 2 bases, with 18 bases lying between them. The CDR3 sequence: CSAKPSWGFTDTQYF. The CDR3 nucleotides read TGCAGTGCCAAGCCCAGTTGGGGATTCACAGATACGCAGTATTTT.

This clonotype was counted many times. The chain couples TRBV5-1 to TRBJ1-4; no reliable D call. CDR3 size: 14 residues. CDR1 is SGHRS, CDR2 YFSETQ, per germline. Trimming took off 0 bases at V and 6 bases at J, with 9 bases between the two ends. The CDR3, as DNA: TGCGCCAGCAGCTTGGCCAGGTCTGATGAAAAACTGTTTTTT. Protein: CASSLARSDEKLFF.

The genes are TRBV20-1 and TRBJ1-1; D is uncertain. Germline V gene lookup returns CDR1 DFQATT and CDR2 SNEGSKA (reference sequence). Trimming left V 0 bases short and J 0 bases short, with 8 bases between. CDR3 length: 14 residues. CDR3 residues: CSARDPKLNTEAFF. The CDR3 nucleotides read TGCAGTGCTAGAGATCCAAAGCTGAACACTGAAGCTTTCTTT.

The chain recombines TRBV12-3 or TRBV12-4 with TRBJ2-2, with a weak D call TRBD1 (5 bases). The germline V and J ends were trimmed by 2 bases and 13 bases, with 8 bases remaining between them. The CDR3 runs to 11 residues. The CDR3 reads CASSLWGGLFF. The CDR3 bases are TGTGCCAGCAGTTTATGGGGCGGGCTGTTTTTT.

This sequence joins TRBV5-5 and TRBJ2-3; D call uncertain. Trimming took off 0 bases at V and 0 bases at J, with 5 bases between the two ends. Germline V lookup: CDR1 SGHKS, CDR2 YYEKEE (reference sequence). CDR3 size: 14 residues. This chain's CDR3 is CASSLGESTDTQYF. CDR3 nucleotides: TGTGCCAGCAGCTTGGGTGAGAGCACAGATACGCAGTATTTT. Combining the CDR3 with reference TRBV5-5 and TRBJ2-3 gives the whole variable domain DAGVTQSPTHLIKTRGQQVTLRCSPISGHKSVSWYQQVLGQGPQFIFQYYEKEERGRGNFPDRFSARQFPNYSSELNVNALLLGDSALYLCASSLGESTDTQYFGPGTRLTVL.

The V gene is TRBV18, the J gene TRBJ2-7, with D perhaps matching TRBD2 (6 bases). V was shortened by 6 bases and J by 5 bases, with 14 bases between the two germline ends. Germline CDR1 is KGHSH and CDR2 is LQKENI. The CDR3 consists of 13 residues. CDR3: CASSLGGKDEQYF. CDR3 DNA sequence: TGTGCCAGCTCTCTGGGGGGTAAGGACGAGCAGTACTTC.

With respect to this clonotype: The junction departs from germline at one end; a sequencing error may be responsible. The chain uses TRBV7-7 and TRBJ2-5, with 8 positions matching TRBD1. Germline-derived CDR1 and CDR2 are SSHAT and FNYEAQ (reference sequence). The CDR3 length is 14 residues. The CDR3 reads CASSFAGGRETQYF. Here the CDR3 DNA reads TGTGCTAGCAGCTTCGCAGGGGGCAGGGAGACCCAGTACTTC.

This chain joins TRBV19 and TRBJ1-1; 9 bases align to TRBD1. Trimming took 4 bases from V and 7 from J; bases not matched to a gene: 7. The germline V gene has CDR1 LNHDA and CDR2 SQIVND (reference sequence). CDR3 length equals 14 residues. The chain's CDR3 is CASSTTGGTNEAFF. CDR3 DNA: TGTGCCAGTAGTACAACAGGGGGCACAAATGAAGCTTTCTTT.

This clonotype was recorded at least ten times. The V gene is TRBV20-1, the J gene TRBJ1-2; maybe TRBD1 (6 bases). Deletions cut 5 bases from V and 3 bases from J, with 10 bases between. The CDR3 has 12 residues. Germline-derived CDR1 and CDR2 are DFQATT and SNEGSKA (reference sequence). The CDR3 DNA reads TGCAGTGCTCACCCAGGGGACTATGGCTACACCTTC. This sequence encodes CSAHPGDYGYTF.

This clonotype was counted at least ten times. The CDR3, as DNA: TGCGCCAGCAGTCTCAGTGCAGGGTTGAACACTGAAGCTTTCTTT. Amino acid sequence: CASSLSAGLNTEAFF. The J gene is TRBJ1-1, the V gene TRBV5-1, with D possibly matching TRBD1 (5 bases). The CDR3 is 15 amino acids. V was pared by 5 bases and J by 0 bases, with 14 bases between. Per the germline V gene, CDR1 is SGHRS and CDR2 is YFSETQ.

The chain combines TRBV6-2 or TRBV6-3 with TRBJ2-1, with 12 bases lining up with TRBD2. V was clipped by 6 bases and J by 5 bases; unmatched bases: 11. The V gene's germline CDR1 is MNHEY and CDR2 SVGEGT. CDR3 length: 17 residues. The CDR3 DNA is TGTGCCAGCAGCCCCGCGGCGACTAGCGGGAGCCACAATGAGCAGTTCTTC. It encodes CASSPAATSGSHNEQFF.

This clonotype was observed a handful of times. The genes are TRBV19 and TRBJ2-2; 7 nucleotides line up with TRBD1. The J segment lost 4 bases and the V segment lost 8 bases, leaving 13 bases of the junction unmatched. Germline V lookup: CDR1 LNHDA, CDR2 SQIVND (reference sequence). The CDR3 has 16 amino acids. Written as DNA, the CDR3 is TGTGCCAGTGGCTTTTACCTGGGACAGCTCACCGGGGAGCTGTTTTTT. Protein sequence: CASGFYLGQLTGELFF.